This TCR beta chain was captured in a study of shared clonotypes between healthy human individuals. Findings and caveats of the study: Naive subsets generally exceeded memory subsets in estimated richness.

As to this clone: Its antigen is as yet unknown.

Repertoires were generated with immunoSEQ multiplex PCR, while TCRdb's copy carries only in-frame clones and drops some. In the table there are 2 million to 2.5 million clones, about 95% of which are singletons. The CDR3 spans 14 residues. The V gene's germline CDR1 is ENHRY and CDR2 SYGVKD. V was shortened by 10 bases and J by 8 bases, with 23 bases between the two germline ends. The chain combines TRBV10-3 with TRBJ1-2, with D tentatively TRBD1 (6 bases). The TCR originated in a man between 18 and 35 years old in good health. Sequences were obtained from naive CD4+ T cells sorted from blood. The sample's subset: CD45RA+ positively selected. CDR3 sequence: CATERGNRDKGYTF. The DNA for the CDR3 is TGTGCCACCGAGAGGGGAAACCGGGACAAGGGCTACACCTTC.